These 32 T cell receptor beta chains share one sample of origin, sequenced in a study of blood T cells in healthy people across ages (dated by TCRdb to about 2015). Receptors were amplified or captured by 5' RACE. Sequencing instrument: Illumina HiSeq 2500. A second PCR of about 7 to 12 cycles was run with a J-beta primer mix and a sample-barcoded 5' primer. TCRdb trimmed the raw reads at Q25, called clones with MiXCR and kept productive beta chains. Every distinct CDR3 protein forms one entry, paired with its most common genes and DNA. The sample data list fewer than 900,000 distinct CDR3 sequences, and around 40% of these were observed just once. Around a fifth of the sample goes to the ten largest clones. The sample consisted of blood. The receptors were gathered from a woman aged 60 to 75 in good health.

The V and J genes are TRBV10-1 and TRBJ2-2, with TRBD1 matching over 10 bases. J was trimmed by 6 bases and V by 0 bases; bases with no gene match: 13. There are 19 residues in the CDR3. CDR1 is WNHNN, CDR2 SYGVQD, per germline (reference sequence). CDR3 sequence: CASSESIHAGQGGSGELFF. The DNA of the CDR3 is TGCGCCAGCAGTGAGTCTATTCATGCCGGACAGGGGGGGTCCGGGGAGCTGTTTTTT.

The chain recombines TRBV7-8 with TRBJ1-6, with D uncertain. CDR1 and CDR2 from the germline V gene are SGHVS and FQNEAQ. Between the trimmed V and J ends, which lost 2 bases and 8 bases, there was a span of 16 bases. The CDR3 is 16 residues long. CDR3 residues: CASSLTWRKGDSPLHF. CDR3 DNA sequence: TGTGCCAGCAGCTTAACGTGGAGGAAGGGCGATTCACCCCTCCACTTT.

The chain employs TRBV6-2 or TRBV6-3 and TRBJ2-7; D unclear. The germline V gene encodes CDR1 MNHEY and CDR2 SVGEGT. The CDR3 is 12 residues long. Between the trimmed V and J ends, which lost 2 bases and 10 bases, there was a span of 12 bases. CDR3: CASSYADQIQYF. DNA of the CDR3: TGTGCCAGCAGTTACGCCGACCAGATTCAGTACTTC.

This clonotype was seen more than once but under ten times. The J gene is TRBJ2-1, the V gene TRBV7-6, with D uncertain. This CDR3 has 14 residues. Trimming left V 3 bases short and J 5 bases short, with 11 bases between. CDR1 is SGHVS and CDR2 is FNYEAQ in the germline V gene. CDR3 protein: CASSFTARDNEQFF. In DNA form, the CDR3 reads TGTGCCAGCAGCTTTACGGCTAGGGACAATGAGCAGTTCTTC.

The chain couples TRBV6-5 to TRBJ2-3; D not resolved. CDR1 and CDR2 from the germline V gene are MNHEY and SVGAGI. This CDR3 is built from 18 residues. Trimming pared 0 bases from V and 0 bases from J, leaving 16 bases between. Written as DNA, the CDR3 is TGTGCCAGCAGTTACTCCGCAAGGGCGTTCTCTAGCACAGATACGCAGTATTTT. Its translation is CASSYSARAFSSTDTQYF.

The chain carries TRBV20-1 and TRBJ1-2; D is undetermined. Germline CDR1 and CDR2: DFQATT and SNEGSKA (reference sequence). The V end was cut by 3 bases, the J end by 8 bases, with 19 bases between. This CDR3 contains 14 residues. The CDR3 nucleotides read TGCAGTGCTAGTGCAAGGGTGTTCATCCGAGGCTACACCTTC. Its translation is CSASARVFIRGYTF.

This clonotype was picked up many times. The chain combines TRBV25-1 with TRBJ2-5, with a tentative D call TRBD1 (6 bases). The CDR3 covers 14 residues. V lost 3 bases and J 5 bases, leaving 13 bases between the germline ends. Looked up from germline, CDR1 is MGHDK and CDR2 is SYGVNS. The CDR3 sequence: CASSDQGRGETQYF. The DNA for the CDR3 is TGTGCCAGCAGTGATCAGGGGCGCGGTGAGACCCAGTACTTC.

This chain joins TRBV20-1 and TRBJ1-1, with 7 nucleotides matching TRBD1. Trimming at V came to 5 bases and at J to 4 bases, leaving 4 bases not matched to a gene. Per germline, CDR1 DFQATT and CDR2 SNEGSKA (reference sequence). The CDR3 has 12 residues. The CDR3 nucleotides are TGCAGTGCTCAACAGGGGACCACTGAAGCTTTCTTT. Its translation: CSAQQGTTEAFF.

This clonotype was picked up a small number of times. J is TRBJ1-6 and V is TRBV20-1, with no clear D. Trimming left V 1 base short and J 5 bases short, with 12 bases between. The CDR3 runs to 15 residues. Germline V gene sequence: CDR1 DFQATT, CDR2 SNEGSKA (reference sequence). CDR3 sequence: CSARGQARDNSPLHF. CDR3 sequence (DNA): TGCAGTGCTAGAGGGCAGGCTCGGGATAATTCACCCCTCCACTTT.

This clonotype showed up many times. A much larger clone differs from this one at a single base, so this may be a read error. The rearrangement uses TRBV4-3 and TRBJ2-7, with unresolved D. The CDR3 contains 17 residues. V was shortened by 0 bases and J by 7 bases, with 22 bases between the two germline ends. Germline CDR1 reads LGHNA; CDR2 reads YSLEER. The CDR3 here is CASSQDLLAGELNEQYF. The CDR3 DNA follows: TGCGCCAGCAGCCAAGATCTTTTAGCTGGGGAACTCAATGAGCAGTACTTC.

This clonotype was recorded only once. The chain carries TRBV15 and TRBJ1-4, with 9 positions matching TRBD1. CDR3 length: 15 residues. Per the germline V gene, CDR1 is LNHNV and CDR2 is YYDKDF (reference sequence). The V gene end was trimmed by 2 bases and the J gene end by 5 bases; junction bases not matched to a gene: 3. Here the CDR3 DNA reads TGTGCCACCAGCAGACCCGGGACAGGGAATGAAAAACTGTTTTTT. It encodes CATSRPGTGNEKLFF.

This chain links TRBV6-1 with TRBJ2-5, with D tentatively TRBD1 or TRBD2 (5 bases each). The J call may be in error: the DNA end matches TRBJ2-4 better. Germline-derived CDR1 and CDR2 are MNHNS and SASEGT. This CDR3 comprises 16 residues. The CDR3 DNA is TGTGCCAGCAGTGAAGTAGGGACCTTAGCCAAAAACATTCAGTACTTC. Translating it yields CASSEVGTLAKNIQYF.

The sample holds a few counts of this clonotype. V and J are TRBV20-1 and TRBJ2-4, with a tentative D call TRBD1 (6 bases). Between the trimmed V and J ends, which lost 4 bases and 3 bases, there was a span of 16 bases. The CDR3 has 15 residues. Germline V gene sequence: CDR1 DFQATT, CDR2 SNEGSKA (reference sequence). For the CDR3, the DNA is TGCAGTGCTAAAGGGGGTAGTTCAGGCAAAAACATTCAGTACTTC. Translated: CSAKGGSSGKNIQYF.

This clonotype was observed a few times. J is TRBJ2-1 and V is TRBV6-2 or TRBV6-3; D could derive from TRBD1 or TRBD2 (5 bases each). The CDR3 is made up of 16 amino acids. Germline lookup yields CDR1 MNHEY and CDR2 SVGEGT. V was pared by 0 bases and J by 6 bases, with 15 bases between. Here the CDR3 reads CASSYSGGWGRNEQFF. The CDR3 DNA follows: TGTGCCAGCAGTTACTCTGGCGGGTGGGGACGCAATGAGCAGTTCTTC.

This chain links TRBV12-3 or TRBV12-4 with TRBJ2-7; D not resolved. CDR3 length: 11 amino acids. Trimming stripped 2 bases from V and 7 bases from J, with 6 bases between. This CDR3 reads CASSLNVEQYF. In DNA form, the CDR3 reads TGTGCCAGCAGTTTAAACGTGGAGCAGTACTTC.

The rearrangement joins TRBV7-2 to TRBJ1-6; TRBD1 matches 10 bases. V trimming: 1 base; J trimming: 10 bases; junction bases outside the gene matches: 4. Germline values: CDR1 SGHTA, CDR2 FQGNSA. The CDR3 totals 15 residues. The CDR3 here is CASSLGGQGKSPLHF. The CDR3 DNA reads as TGTGCCAGCAGCTTAGGGGGACAGGGGAAATCACCCCTCCACTTT.

The chain employs TRBV7-7 and TRBJ2-2; D gene ambiguous. V lost 6 bases, J lost 1 base, and 9 bases lay in between. This CDR3 is 14 amino acids long. Per germline, CDR1 SSHAT and CDR2 FNYEAQ (reference sequence). CDR3 sequence: CASRLGRNTGELFF. DNA of the CDR3: TGTGCCAGCAGATTGGGCAGGAACACCGGGGAGCTGTTTTTT.

In its sample, this clonotype was seen a few times. This chain uses TRBV4-2 with TRBJ2-7; 11 bases are shared with TRBD2. Germline values: CDR1 LGHNA, CDR2 YNFKEQ. The CDR3 is made up of 16 amino acids. Trimming removed 3 bases from V and 7 bases from J; junction bases left unmatched: 11. As DNA, the CDR3 is TGTGCCAGCAGCCAGATTACTAGCGGGGGTATAAATGAGCAGTACTTC. Its protein is CASSQITSGGINEQYF.

This clonotype came up once. The V call is TRBV25-1, the J call TRBJ2-1, with D possibly matching TRBD1 (5 bases). V was cut by 5 bases and J by 4 bases, with 15 bases left in between. The germline CDR1 and CDR2 sequences are MGHDK and SYGVNS. The CDR3 consists of 15 residues. The CDR3 sequence is CASSNRLQIYNEQFF. Written as DNA, the CDR3 is TGTGCCAGCAGTAACAGGCTGCAGATTTACAATGAGCAGTTCTTC.

The chain joins TRBV30 to TRBJ1-4; TRBD1 matches at 8 bases. Per germline, CDR1 GTSNPN and CDR2 SVGIG (reference sequence). This CDR3 is built from 16 residues. J was trimmed by 8 bases and V by 0 bases; bases with no gene match: 11. The CDR3 sequence is CAWSVTRGLGWEKLFF. Here the CDR3 DNA reads TGTGCCTGGAGTGTTACCAGGGGGCTGGGTTGGGAAAAACTGTTTTTT. Combining the CDR3 with reference TRBV30 and TRBJ1-4 gives the whole variable domain SQTIHQWPATLVQPVGSPLSLECTVEGTSNPNLYWYRQAAGRGLQLLFYSVGIGQISSEVPQNLSASRPQDRQFILSSKKLLLSDSGFYLCAWSVTRGLGWEKLFFGSGTQLSVL.

The chain carries TRBV27 and TRBJ2-3; weak D call: TRBD2 (6 bases). The CDR3 has 15 residues. Germline lookup yields CDR1 MNHEY and CDR2 SMNVEV (reference sequence). The V end lost 7 bases, the J end lost 0 bases, and 14 bases lay between the germline ends. The CDR3 DNA reads as TGTGCCAGCAACGCAAAGGGGAGGAGCACAGATACGCAGTATTTT. This sequence encodes CASNAKGRSTDTQYF.

The sample holds many counts of this clonotype. The rearrangement links TRBV11-2 to TRBJ2-7; D uncertain. The CDR3 totals 14 residues. Between the trimmed V and J ends, which lost 1 base and 0 bases, there was a span of 7 bases. Looked up from germline, CDR1 is SGHAT and CDR2 is FQNNGV. The CDR3 nucleotides read TGTGCCAGCAGCTTAGCGGGTCTCTCCTACGAGCAGTACTTC. Residues: CASSLAGLSYEQYF. Looking up the rest from reference TRBV11-2 and TRBJ2-7 gives the full variable domain: EAGVAQSPRYKIIEKRQSVAFWCNPISGHATLYWYQQILGQGPKLLIQFQNNGVVDDSQLPKDRFSAERLKGVDSTLKIQPAKLEDSAVYLCASSLAGLSYEQYFGPGTRLTVT.

This clonotype occurred a few times. The genes are TRBV7-8 and TRBJ2-1, with 10 bases matching TRBD2. Germline V CDR1 and CDR2: SGHVS, FQNEAQ. The CDR3 covers 16 residues. V lost 3 bases to trimming and J lost 4 bases; unmatched junction nucleotides: 6. CDR3 region: CASSLGRTSGYNEQFF. The CDR3 nucleotides read TGTGCCAGCAGCTTGGGAAGGACTAGCGGATACAATGAGCAGTTCTTC.

The chain combines TRBV5-1 with TRBJ2-5; TRBD2 might be the D (6 bases). The CDR3 length is 15 residues. The germline CDR1 and CDR2 sequences are SGHRS and YFSETQ. V gave up 7 bases and J gave up 11 bases, with 27 bases separating them. The CDR3 bases are TGCGCCAGCGGTTCCGGGACTCCAAGATACAATGAGCAGTACTTC. The encoded protein is CASGSGTPRYNEQYF.

The chain joins TRBV29-1 to TRBJ1-2; perhaps TRBD1 as D (5 bases). CDR1 and CDR2 (germline): SQVTM, ANQGSEA. V was trimmed by 8 bases and J by 8 bases, leaving 15 bases between them. The CDR3 is made up of 11 amino acids. CDR3 in DNA: TGCAGCCTTTTTGGTTGGGGGGGCTACACCTTC. Protein: CSLFGWGGYTF.

This clonotype has just a few counts. V is TRBV13 and J is TRBJ2-3; TRBD1 is a possible D gene (5 bases). V lost 3 bases and J lost 3, with 16 bases in between. The CDR3 is 16 amino acids. The germline V gene encodes CDR1 PRHDT and CDR2 FYEKMQ (reference sequence). In nucleotides, the CDR3 is TGTGCCAGCAGCTTGACGGACAAGGGTTGGACAGATACGCAGTATTTT. It is translated as CASSLTDKGWTDTQYF.

This sequence joins TRBV4-2 and TRBJ2-7; 10 bases match TRBD2. The CDR3 is made up of 16 amino acids. Germline loops: CDR1 LGHNA, CDR2 YNFKEQ. V gave up 3 bases and J gave up 2 bases; unmatched junction bases: 7. The CDR3 DNA is TGTGCCAGCAGCCAGTACGCTAGCGGGAGCACCTACGAGCAGTACTTC. Translation: CASSQYASGSTYEQYF.

V is TRBV20-1 and J is TRBJ2-3, with D possibly matching TRBD1 (6 bases). Germline CDR1 reads DFQATT; CDR2 reads SNEGSKA (reference sequence). The CDR3 has 12 residues. CDR3 residues: CAEGVDPDTQYF. The CDR3 DNA reads TGCGCTGAGGGGGTCGATCCAGATACGCAGTATTTT.

In its sample, this clonotype was seen a few times. The chain carries TRBV7-9 and TRBJ1-5; 7 bases match TRBD1. CDR1 and CDR2 (germline): SEHNR, FQNEAQ (reference sequence). Trimming at V came to 1 base and at J to 4 bases, leaving 4 bases not matched to a gene. This CDR3 is 15 amino acids long. CDR3 sequence: CASSLDDRDNQPQHF. CDR3 nucleotide sequence: TGTGCCAGCAGCTTAGACGACAGGGATAATCAGCCCCAGCATTTT.

This chain connects TRBV12-3 or TRBV12-4 to TRBJ1-1; maybe TRBD1 (6 bases). The CDR3 is 15 residues long. V lost 2 bases to trimming and J lost 1 base, with 11 bases between them. CDR3 DNA sequence: TGTGCCAGCAGTTTATTTCGGGACACGAACACTGAAGCTTTCTTT. Amino acid sequence: CASSLFRDTNTEAFF.

Worth noting for this clonotype: With a much larger clone just one base away, this may be a read error. The chain employs TRBV20-1 and TRBJ1-5, with 7 bases aligning to TRBD1. The germline V gene has CDR1 DFQATT and CDR2 SNEGSKA (reference sequence). This CDR3 is 13 amino acids long. Unmatched junction bases numbered 8, after V lost 7 bases and J lost 5 bases. The CDR3 DNA reads TGCAGTGGACTACAGGGGATTTATCAGCCCCAGCATTTT. Its protein is CSGLQGIYQPQHF.

The V and J genes are TRBV7-2 and TRBJ2-1, with 14 bases matching TRBD2. The CDR3 loop spans 18 amino acids. The germline V gene has CDR1 SGHTA and CDR2 FQGNSA. J gave up 7 bases and V 1 base, and 9 bases lay outside the gene matches. CDR3 sequence (DNA): TGTGCCAGCAGCTTAGGGATGACTAGCGGGGGGGCCTGGAATGAGCAGTTCTTC. Its translation is CASSLGMTSGGAWNEQFF.